This TCR beta chain stems from a study of cytomegalovirus exposure and HLA in healthy donors. Some clones are missing from TCRdb's copy, which holds only in-frame ones; the method was immunoSEQ multiplex PCR. The table includes about 150,000 clones, about 88% detected once. The germline V and J ends were trimmed by 8 bases and 2 bases, with 19 bases remaining between them. CDR1 is MDHEN and CDR2 is SYDVKM in the germline V gene. The CDR3 has 15 amino acids. The sequencing sample was made of PBMCs. This TCR was sampled from a man aged 18-30 years in good health and CMV-seronegative. The gene calls are TRBV28 and TRBJ2-7, with D possibly TRBD1 on 5 matching bases. The CDR3 DNA follows: TGTGCCAGCCGCTTGGGAACAGGTTTTACCTACGAGCAGTACTTC. Protein product: CASRLGTGFTYEQYF.